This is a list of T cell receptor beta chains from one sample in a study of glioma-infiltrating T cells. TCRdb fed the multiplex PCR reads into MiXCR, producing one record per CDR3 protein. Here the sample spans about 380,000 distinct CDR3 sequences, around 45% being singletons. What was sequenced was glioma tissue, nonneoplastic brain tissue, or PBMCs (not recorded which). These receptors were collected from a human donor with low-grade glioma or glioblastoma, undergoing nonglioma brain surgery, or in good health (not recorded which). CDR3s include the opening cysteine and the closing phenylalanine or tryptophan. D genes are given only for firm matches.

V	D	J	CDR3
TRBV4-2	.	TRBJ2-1	CASSQDYSGLSYNEQFF
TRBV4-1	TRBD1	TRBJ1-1	CASSQAVNRGLNTEAFF
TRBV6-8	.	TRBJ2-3	CASSYSSRVADTQYF
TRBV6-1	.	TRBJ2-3	CAIISERVGDTQYF
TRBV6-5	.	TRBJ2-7	CASSYDTGSYEQYF
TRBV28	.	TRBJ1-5	CASSRLAGAQPQHF
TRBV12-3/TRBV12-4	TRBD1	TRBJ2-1	CASSDGTGGGYNEQFF
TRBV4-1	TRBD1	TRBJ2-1	CASSKEGTGEGNEQFF
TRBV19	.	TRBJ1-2	CASSWQGIANYGYTF
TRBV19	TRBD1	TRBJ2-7	CASSPGGQGYEQYF
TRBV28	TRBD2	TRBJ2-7	CASRPPTSGTPYEQYF
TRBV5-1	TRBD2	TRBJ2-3	CASSLVASGMSTDTQYF
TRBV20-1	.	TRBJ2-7	CNVSQASSYEQYF
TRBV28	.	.	CASSSDGHRQETQYF
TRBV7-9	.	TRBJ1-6	CASSVVREERSPLHF
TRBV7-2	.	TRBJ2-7	CASSYPARGSYEQYF
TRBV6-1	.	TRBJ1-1	CVSSYPGRKNTEVFF
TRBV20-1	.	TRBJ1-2	CSARRQKIYGYTF
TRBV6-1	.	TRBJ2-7	CASSFPRGASYEQYF
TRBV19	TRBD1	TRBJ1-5	CASSTRTGLGNQPQHF
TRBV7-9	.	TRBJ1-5	CASTPRGDQPQHF
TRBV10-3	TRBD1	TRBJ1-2	CAISYTGGDGYTF
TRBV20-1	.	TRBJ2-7	CSARDVLGSYEQYF
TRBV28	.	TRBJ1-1	CASSFNWGAANTEAFF
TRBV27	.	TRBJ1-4	CASSLLQGGEKLFF